The rows below give T cell receptor beta chains drawn from one sample of a study of response to subunit inactivated influenza vaccine. Via MiXCR, TCRdb re-called the RT-PCR reads, giving one row per CDR3 protein. This table has roughly 500,000 distinct CDR3 sequences, 16% appearing once. The sequenced sample was CD4+ T cells sorted from PBMCs, obtained about 24 months after vaccination. These receptors originate from a man aged 50-75 years who received an inactivated influenza vaccine. CDR3s include the opening cysteine and the closing phenylalanine or tryptophan. The order of the fields is clone size, J gene, V gene, D gene, CDR3 protein, CDR3 DNA. The D gene is left open where the match is weak. Clone size is stated in some rows and not others, as once, few, many or a class when expanded.

few	TRBJ2-2	TRBV5-6	TRBD2	CASSLQRLAGDTGELFF	TGTGCCAGCAGCCTCCAGAGACTAGCGGGAGACACCGGGGAGCTGTTTTTT
-	TRBJ2-1	TRBV29-1	-	CSVRLANFLGFF	TGCAGCGTTAGGCTAGCGAATTTCCTCGGGTTCTTC
-	TRBJ1-2	TRBV9	-	CASSENPGTATNYGYTF	TGTGCCAGCAGTGAAAATCCCGGGACGGCGACGAACTATGGCTACACCTTC
many	TRBJ2-7	TRBV4-3	-	CASSQDREIEQYF	TGCGCCAGCAGCCAAGATAGAGAGATCGAGCAGTACTTC
-	TRBJ1-2	TRBV18	TRBD1	CASSLGTGGADYGYTF	TGTGCCAGCTCCCTCGGGACAGGGGGCGCCGACTATGGCTACACCTTC
-	TRBJ1-6	TRBV20-1	TRBD1	CSARQQGLEALHF	TGCAGTGCTAGACAACAGGGGCTTGAAGCCCTCCACTTT
few	TRBJ2-7	TRBV6-6	-	CASSYGGVYEQYF	TGTGCCAGCAGTTATGGCGGGGTGTACGAGCAGTACTTC
few	TRBJ2-2	TRBV11-3	-	CASSPRPTGGELFF	TGTGCCAGCAGCCCCCGACCGACGGGCGGGGAGCTGTTTTTT
-	TRBJ2-7	TRBV7-2	-	CASSKGVSEQYF	TGTGCCAGCAGCAAAGGGGTTAGCGAGCAGTACTTC
many	TRBJ1-2	TRBV5-1	-	CASSLLQGSDGYTF	TGCGCCAGCAGCTTACTACAGGGATCAGATGGCTACACCTTC
many	TRBJ1-1	TRBV5-5	TRBD1	CASSLEVTGPTQAFF	TGTGCCAGCAGCTTGGAAGTGACAGGGCCTACTCAAGCTTTCTTT
few	TRBJ2-7	TRBV6-1	-	CASSETPDGHYEQYF	TGTGCCAGCAGTGAAACACCGGACGGTCACTACGAGCAGTACTTC
-	TRBJ2-2	TRBV9	-	CASSAKNTGELFF	TGTGCCAGCAGCGCGAAAAACACCGGGGAGCTGTTTTTT
few	TRBJ1-2	TRBV3-1	-	CASSQEALRFKGDGYTF	TGTGCCAGCAGCCAAGAAGCCCTAAGATTCAAGGGTGATGGCTACACCTTC
few	TRBJ1-1	TRBV7-2	-	CASSLAQTAALF	TGTGCCAGCAGCTTAGCCCAGACAGCCGCCCTCTTT
-	TRBJ1-1	TRBV13	TRBD1	CASSRDRGHTEAFF	TGTGCCAGCAGCAGGGACAGGGGTCACACTGAAGCTTTCTTT
-	TRBJ2-7	TRBV30	TRBD1	CACSSRGLEQYF	TGTGCCTGTAGCTCCAGGGGGCTCGAGCAGTACTTC
-	TRBJ2-7	TRBV20-1	TRBD2	CSAAGLAGDPTEQYF	TGCAGTGCCGCGGGACTAGCGGGAGATCCAACGGAGCAGTACTTC
-	TRBJ2-1	TRBV4-1	TRBD2	CASSQGPQRGAYNEQFF	TGCGCCAGCAGCCAAGGCCCCCAGCGGGGAGCCTACAATGAGCAGTTCTTC
-	TRBJ2-3	TRBV14	TRBD2	CASSHYSGRTTETQYF	TGTGCCAGCAGCCATTATAGCGGGAGGACCACAGAGACGCAGTATTTT
-	TRBJ2-4	TRBV4-1	-	CASSQESGAKNIQYF	TGCGCCAGCAGCCAAGAATCAGGGGCCAAAAACATTCAGTACTTC
-	TRBJ1-6	TRBV7-2	-	CASSKQGLTNSPLHF	TGTGCCAGCAGCAAACAGGGTTTAACGAATTCACCCCTCCACTTT
few	TRBJ1-1	TRBV6-1	-	CASVPDNFMNTEAFF	TGTGCCAGCGTCCCGGATAACTTCATGAACACTGAAGCTTTCTTT